This T cell receptor (beta chain) was found in a study of cytomegalovirus exposure and HLA in healthy donors. This clone occurred a few times. CDR1 and CDR2 (germline): LGHNA, YNFKEQ. This CDR3 contains 17 residues. Losses at the gene ends were 1 base for V and 6 bases for J; bases not matched to a gene: 12. With 60 Vbeta and 13 Jbeta primers, the PCR was carried out. Data came from immunoSEQ multiplex PCR; TCRdb stores just in-frame clones and leaves some out. The repertoire holds approximately 82,000 clones, roughly 80% seen once, with about 6.2% in the top ten. The receptor was isolated from a woman aged 45-59 years in good health and CMV-seropositive. V is TRBV4-2 and J is TRBJ2-1; 7 bases map to TRBD2. The specimen sequenced was PBMCs. The CDR3 nucleotides read TGTGCCAGCAGCCAAGCCTCAGCAGCGGGAAGGGTCAATGAGCAGTTCTTC. It encodes CASSQASAAGRVNEQFF.